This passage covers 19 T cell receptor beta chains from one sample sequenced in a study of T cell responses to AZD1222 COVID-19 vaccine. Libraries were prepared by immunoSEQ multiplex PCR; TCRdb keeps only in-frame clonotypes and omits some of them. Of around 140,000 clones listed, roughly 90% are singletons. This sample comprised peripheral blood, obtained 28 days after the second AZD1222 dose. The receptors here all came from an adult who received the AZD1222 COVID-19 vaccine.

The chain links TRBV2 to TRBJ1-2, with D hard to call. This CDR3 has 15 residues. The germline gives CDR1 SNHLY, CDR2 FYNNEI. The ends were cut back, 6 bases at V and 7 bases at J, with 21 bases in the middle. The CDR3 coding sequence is TGTGCCAGCAGCTTAGATGATGGGCCCGTGAGTGGCTACACCTTC. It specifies CASSLDDGPVSGYTF.

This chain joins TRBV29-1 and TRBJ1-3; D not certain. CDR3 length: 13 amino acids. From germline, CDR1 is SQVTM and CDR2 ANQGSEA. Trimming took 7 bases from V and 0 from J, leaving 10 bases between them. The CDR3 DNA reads TGCAGCGGTGCGAAGAGCTCTGGAAACACCATATATTTT. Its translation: CSGAKSSGNTIYF.

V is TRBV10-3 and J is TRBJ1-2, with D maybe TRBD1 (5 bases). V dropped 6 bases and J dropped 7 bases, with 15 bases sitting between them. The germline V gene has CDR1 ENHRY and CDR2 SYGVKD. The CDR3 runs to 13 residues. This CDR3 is CAIRTPGTSGYTF. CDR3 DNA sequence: TGTGCCATCAGGACCCCCGGGACGTCTGGCTACACCTTC.

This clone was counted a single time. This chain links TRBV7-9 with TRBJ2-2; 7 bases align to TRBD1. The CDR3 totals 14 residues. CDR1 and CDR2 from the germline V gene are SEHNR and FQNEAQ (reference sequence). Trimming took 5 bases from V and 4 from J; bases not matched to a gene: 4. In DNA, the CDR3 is TGTGCCAGCAGCCCGGACAGGCTCACCGGGGAGCTGTTTTTT. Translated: CASSPDRLTGELFF.

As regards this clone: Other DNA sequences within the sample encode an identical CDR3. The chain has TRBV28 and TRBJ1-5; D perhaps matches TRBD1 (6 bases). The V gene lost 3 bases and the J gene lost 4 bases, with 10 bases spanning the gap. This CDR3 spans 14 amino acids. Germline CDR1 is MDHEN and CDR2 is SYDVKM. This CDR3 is CASSFGQRNQPQHF. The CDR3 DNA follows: TGTGCCAGCAGTTTTGGACAGAGAAATCAGCCCCAGCATTTT.

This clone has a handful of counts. The CDR3 loop reads CASRLSGSSDEQFF. CDR3 bases: TGCGCCAGCAGACTTAGCGGGAGTAGCGATGAGCAGTTCTTC. The chain uses TRBV4-1 and TRBJ2-1, with 9 bases aligning to TRBD2. CDR3 size: 14 residues. J was trimmed by 8 bases and V by 6 bases; bases with no gene match: 8. CDR1 and CDR2 (germline): MGHRA, YSYEKL.

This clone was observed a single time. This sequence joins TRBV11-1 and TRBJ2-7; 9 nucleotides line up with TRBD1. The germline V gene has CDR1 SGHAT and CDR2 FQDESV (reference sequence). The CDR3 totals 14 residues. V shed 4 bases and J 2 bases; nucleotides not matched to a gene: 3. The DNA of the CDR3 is TGTGCCAGCAGCTCGGGACAGGGACCCTACGAGCAGTACGTC. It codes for CASSSGQGPYEQYV.

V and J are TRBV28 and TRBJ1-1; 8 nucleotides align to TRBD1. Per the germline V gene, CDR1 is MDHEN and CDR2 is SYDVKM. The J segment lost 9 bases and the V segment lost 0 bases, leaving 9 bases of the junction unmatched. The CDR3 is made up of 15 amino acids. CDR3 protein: CASSLWGLRGRKAFF. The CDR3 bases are TGTGCCAGCAGTTTATGGGGACTCAGGGGGCGCAAAGCTTTCTTT. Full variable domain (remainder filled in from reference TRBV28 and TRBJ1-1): DVKVTQSSRYLVKRTGEKVFLECVQDMDHENMFWYRQDPGLGLRLIYFSYDVKMKEKGDIPEGYSVSREKKERFSLILESASTNQTSMYLCASSLWGLRGRKAFFGQGTRLTVV.

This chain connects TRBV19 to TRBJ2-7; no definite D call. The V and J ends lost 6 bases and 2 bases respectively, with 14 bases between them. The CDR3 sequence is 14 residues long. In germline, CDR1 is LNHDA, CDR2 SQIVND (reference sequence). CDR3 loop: CASSSAGRAYEQYV. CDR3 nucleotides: TGTGCCAGTAGCTCTGCCGGACGTGCCTACGAGCAGTACGTC.

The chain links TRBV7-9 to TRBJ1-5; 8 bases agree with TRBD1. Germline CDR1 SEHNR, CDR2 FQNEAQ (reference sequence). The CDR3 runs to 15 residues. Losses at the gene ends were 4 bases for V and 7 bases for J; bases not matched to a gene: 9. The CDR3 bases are TGTGCCAGCAGCTCTCTGGACAGGGCGAACCAGCCCCAGCATTTT. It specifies CASSSLDRANQPQHF.

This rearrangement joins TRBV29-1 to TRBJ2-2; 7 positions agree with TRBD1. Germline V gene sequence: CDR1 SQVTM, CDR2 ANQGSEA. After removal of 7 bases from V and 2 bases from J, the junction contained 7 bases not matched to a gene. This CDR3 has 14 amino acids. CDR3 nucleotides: TGCAGCGCGCGCCGGGACAGAAACACCGGGGAGCTGTTTTTT. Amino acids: CSARRDRNTGELFF.

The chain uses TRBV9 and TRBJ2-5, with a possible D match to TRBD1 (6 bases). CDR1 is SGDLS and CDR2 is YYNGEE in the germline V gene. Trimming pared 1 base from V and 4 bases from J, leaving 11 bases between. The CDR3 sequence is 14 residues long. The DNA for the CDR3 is TGTGCCAGCAGCGTAAGAACAGGGCTAGAGACCCAGTACTTC. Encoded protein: CASSVRTGLETQYF.

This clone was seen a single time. This CDR3 is CASSYSSQGNTEAFF. The DNA of the CDR3 is TGTGCCAGCAGTTACTCTTCTCAGGGGAACACTGAAGCTTTCTTT. J is TRBJ1-1 and V is TRBV6-5; TRBD1 might be the D (5 bases). The germline V and J ends were trimmed by 0 bases and 1 base, with 9 bases remaining between them. Per germline, CDR1 MNHEY and CDR2 SVGAGI. CDR3 length: 15 amino acids.

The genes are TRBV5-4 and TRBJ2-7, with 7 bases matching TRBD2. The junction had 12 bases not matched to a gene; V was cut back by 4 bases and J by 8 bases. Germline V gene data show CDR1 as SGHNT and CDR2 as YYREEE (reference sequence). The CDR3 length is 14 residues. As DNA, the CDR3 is TGTGCCAGCAGCCCGGGACTACGCGGCGGAAAGCAGTACTTC. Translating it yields CASSPGLRGGKQYF.

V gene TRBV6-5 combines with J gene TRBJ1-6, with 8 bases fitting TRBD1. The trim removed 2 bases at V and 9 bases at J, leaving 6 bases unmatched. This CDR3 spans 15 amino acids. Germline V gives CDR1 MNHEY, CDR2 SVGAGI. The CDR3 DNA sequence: TGTGCCAGCAGTTACAGGACAGGGTTGGGTTCACCCCTCCACTTT. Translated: CASSYRTGLGSPLHF.

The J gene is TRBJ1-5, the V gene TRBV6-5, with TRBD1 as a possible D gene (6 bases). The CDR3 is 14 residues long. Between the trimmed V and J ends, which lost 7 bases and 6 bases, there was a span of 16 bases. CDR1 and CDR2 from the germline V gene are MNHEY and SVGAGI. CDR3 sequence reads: CASTRDRLGQPQHF. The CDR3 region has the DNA TGTGCCAGCACCCGAGACAGGTTGGGTCAGCCCCAGCATTTT.

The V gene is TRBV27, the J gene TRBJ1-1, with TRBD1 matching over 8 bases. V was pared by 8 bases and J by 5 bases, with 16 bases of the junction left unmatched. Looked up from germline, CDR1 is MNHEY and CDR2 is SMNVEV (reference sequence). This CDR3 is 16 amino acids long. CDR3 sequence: CASQPTGGPLGTEAFF. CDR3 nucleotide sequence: TGTGCCAGCCAACCCACAGGGGGTCCCTTGGGGACTGAAGCTTTCTTT.

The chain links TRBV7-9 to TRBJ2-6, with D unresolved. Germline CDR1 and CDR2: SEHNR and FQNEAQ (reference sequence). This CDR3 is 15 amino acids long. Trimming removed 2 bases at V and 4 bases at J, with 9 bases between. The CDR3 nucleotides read TGTGCCAGCAGCTTAAACGGGCCCGGGGCCAACGTCCTGACTTTC. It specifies CASSLNGPGANVLTF.

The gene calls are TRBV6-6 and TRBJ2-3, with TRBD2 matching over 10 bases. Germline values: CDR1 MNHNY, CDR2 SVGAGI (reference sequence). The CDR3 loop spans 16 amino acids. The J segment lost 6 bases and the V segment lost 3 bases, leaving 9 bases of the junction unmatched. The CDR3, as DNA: TGTGCCAGCAGTTATCCTCTAAGCGGGAGGGATGATACGCAGTATTTT. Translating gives CASSYPLSGRDDTQYF.